The entry that follows covers one T cell receptor beta chain sequence. This record belongs to a study of shared clonotypes between healthy human individuals. Sequencing was performed with immunoSEQ multiplex PCR; in TCRdb, only in-frame clones are kept and a portion is missing. The sample records over 1.5 million clones, 95% to 99% being singletons. This clonotype was obtained from a man aged 30 to 39 in good health. The material sequenced was naive CD4+ T cells sorted from blood. The subset was: CD45RA+ positively selected.

The CDR3 spells CASRPWDNDNEQFF. For the CDR3, the DNA is TGTGCCAGCAGGCCCTGGGACAACGACAATGAGCAGTTCTTC. V and J are TRBV27 and TRBJ2-1; D perhaps matches TRBD1 (6 bases). The CDR3 spans 14 residues. Trimming removed 6 bases at V and 5 bases at J, with 14 bases between. Germline CDR1 reads MNHEY; CDR2 reads SMNVEV (reference sequence).